Listed here are 16 T cell receptor beta chains from one sample, sequenced in a study of sequential checkpoint blockade in melanoma. Assay used: immunoSEQ multiplex PCR; TCRdb lists only in-frame clones, some missing. This sample has 5,700 or so clones, with less than 75% found just once. Noted treatment: randomized to nivolumab then ipilimumab (arm A) or the reverse (arm B). Sequenced material: CD8+ T cells sorted from blood (inferred from file names), taken from a patient given nivolumab and ipilimumab in sequence. These receptors all stem from a human donor with melanoma.

By share, this clone counts as medium-sized. Different DNA sequences within this sample yield the same CDR3. The chain combines TRBV5-6 with TRBJ2-1, with 9 nucleotides matching TRBD1. CDR1 is SGHDT and CDR2 is YYEEEE in the germline V gene. V was pared by 2 bases and J by 2 bases, with 2 bases of the junction left unmatched. This CDR3 has 15 residues. DNA of the CDR3: TGTGCCAGCAGCTTTGGGGACAGGGCCTACAATGAGCAGTTCTTC. This codes for CASSFGDRAYNEQFF.

The gene calls are TRBV6-9 and TRBJ2-5; a possible D gene is TRBD1 (6 bases). Looked up from germline, CDR1 is MNHGY and CDR2 is SVAAGI. This CDR3 spans 14 amino acids. Trimming pared 4 bases from V and 4 bases from J, leaving 13 bases between. CDR3 amino acids: CASSSADRTETQYF. The CDR3 nucleotides read TGTGCCAGCAGTTCCGCGGACAGAACAGAGACCCAGTACTTC.

The rearrangement joins TRBV13 to TRBJ2-7; 9 bases match TRBD1. The germline V gene encodes CDR1 PRHDT and CDR2 FYEKMQ (reference sequence). This CDR3 is built from 14 residues. With 2 bases clipped from V and 7 bases from J, the junction kept 6 bases outside the gene matches. The CDR3 is CASSLRGTGREQYF. CDR3 nucleotide sequence: TGTGCCAGCAGCTTAAGGGGGACAGGGAGGGAGCAGTACTTC.

This rearrangement joins TRBV4-1 to TRBJ1-1; D gene uncertain. Per the germline V gene, CDR1 is MGHRA and CDR2 is YSYEKL. The V and J ends lost 4 bases and 2 bases respectively, with 14 bases between them. The CDR3 is 15 amino acids. The CDR3 sequence: CASSPGRAGNTEAFF. CDR3 nucleotide sequence: TGCGCCAGCAGCCCTGGGAGGGCAGGCAACACTGAAGCTTTCTTT.

This clone has only one observation. The V gene is TRBV5-8, the J gene TRBJ1-1; weak D call: TRBD1 (5 bases). Trimming removed 4 bases from V and 0 bases from J, with 10 bases in between. This CDR3 spans 14 amino acids. The V gene's germline CDR1 is SGHTS and CDR2 YDEGEE. The CDR3 region is CASSHRGMNTEAFF. The CDR3 DNA reads as TGTGCCAGCAGCCATAGGGGAATGAACACTGAAGCTTTCTTT.

A few counts support this clone. This chain joins TRBV4-3 and TRBJ2-2; 7 positions match TRBD2. Germline CDR1 reads LGHNA; CDR2 reads YSLEER. The CDR3 sequence is 15 residues long. The ends lost 4 bases at V and 4 bases at J; junction bases unmatched: 6. The CDR3 protein is CASSRGGAGTGELFF. The CDR3 bases are TGCGCCAGCAGCCGGGGAGGGGCTGGCACCGGGGAGCTGTTTTTT.

This clone turned up a few times. V usage is TRBV27 and J usage is TRBJ1-4, with TRBD1 matching 7 bases. Germline CDR1 MNHEY, CDR2 SMNVEV (reference sequence). The CDR3 consists of 13 residues. The junction had 4 bases not matched to a gene; V was cut back by 4 bases and J by 8 bases. The CDR3 loop is CASSSQGEEKLFF. The CDR3 region has the DNA TGTGCCAGCAGTTCTCAGGGGGAGGAAAAACTGTTTTTT.

The chain couples TRBV15 to TRBJ2-3; 9 bases align to TRBD2. Germline V gene data show CDR1 as LNHNV and CDR2 as YYDKDF (reference sequence). J gave up 4 bases and V 0 bases, and 8 bases lay outside the gene matches. CDR3 length: 17 amino acids. The CDR3 DNA reads as TGTGCCACCAGCAGAGATCACGCGGGGGGGCTTTCAGATACGCAGTATTTT. This gives the protein CATSRDHAGGLSDTQYF.

The V gene is TRBV9, the J gene TRBJ1-2; tentatively, D is TRBD1 (5 bases). The V end was cut by 0 bases, the J end by 5 bases, with 11 bases between. CDR1 and CDR2 (germline): SGDLS, YYNGEE. CDR3 length equals 14 residues. The CDR3 DNA reads TGTGCCAGCAGCGTAGGGGGGGTAATGTATGGCTACACCTTC. It codes for CASSVGGVMYGYTF.

This clone came up once. The same CDR3 is also encoded by other DNA sequences in this sample. The chain uses TRBV7-9 and TRBJ2-7, with D maybe TRBD1 (5 bases). With 5 bases removed from V and 2 bases from J, the gap between germline ends came to 19 bases. In germline, CDR1 is SEHNR, CDR2 FQNEAQ (reference sequence). CDR3 length equals 16 residues. The CDR3 DNA follows: TGTGCCAGCAGCCAAGAACAGGAATCCCCCCCCTACGAGCAGTACTTC. It encodes CASSQEQESPPYEQYF.

The chain combines TRBV27 with TRBJ1-4; D is perhaps TRBD1 (6 bases). Between the trimmed V and J ends, which lost 5 bases and 8 bases, there was a span of 15 bases. Germline loops: CDR1 MNHEY, CDR2 SMNVEV (reference sequence). The CDR3 is made up of 14 amino acids. CDR3 region: CASSEEGGDEKLFF. The CDR3 DNA follows: TGTGCCAGCAGTGAAGAAGGGGGGGACGAAAAACTGTTTTTT.

This chain joins TRBV7-3 and TRBJ2-1, with TRBD1 identical over 11 bases. This CDR3 comprises 16 residues. V dropped 1 base and J dropped 8; count of bases not matched to a gene: 7. Germline V CDR1 and CDR2: SGHTA, FQGTGA. CDR3 sequence reads: CASSLMGQGDRDEQFF. CDR3 nucleotides: TGTGCCAGCAGCTTAATGGGACAGGGGGATAGGGATGAGCAGTTCTTC.

This clone has just a few counts. The chain carries TRBV7-6 and TRBJ1-2, with 8 bases lining up with TRBD1. The CDR3 has 14 residues. Unmatched junction bases numbered 4, after V lost 4 bases and J lost 3 bases. Per germline, CDR1 SGHVS and CDR2 FNYEAQ. CDR3 sequence: CASSSGTGHYGYTF. DNA for the CDR3: TGTGCCAGCAGCTCAGGGACAGGCCACTATGGCTACACCTTC.

The chain joins TRBV6-6 to TRBJ2-7; a weak D match, TRBD1 (6 bases). The CDR3 consists of 13 residues. Germline CDR1 and CDR2: MNHNY and SVGAGI (reference sequence). Trimming pared 6 bases from V and 7 bases from J, leaving 16 bases between. In nucleotides, the CDR3 is TGTGCCAGCAGCCCAAACAGGGTGGGGGAGCAGTACTTC. Protein product: CASSPNRVGEQYF.

The chain has TRBV5-1 and TRBJ2-1; tentative D call: TRBD2 (6 bases). V lost 1 base to trimming and J lost 10 bases, with 9 bases between them. There are 12 residues in the CDR3. Per the germline V gene, CDR1 is SGHRS and CDR2 is YFSETQ. This chain's CDR3 is CASSLTSREQFF. For the CDR3, the DNA is TGCGCCAGCAGCTTGACTAGCCGGGAGCAGTTCTTC.

V gene TRBV7-9 combines with J gene TRBJ2-7, with 11 bases aligning to TRBD1. This CDR3 is 15 amino acids long. Per germline, CDR1 SEHNR and CDR2 FQNEAQ (reference sequence). V dropped 5 bases and J dropped 2; count of bases not matched to a gene: 5. The CDR3 loop reads CASSKGQGETYEQYF. The CDR3 nucleotides are TGTGCCAGCAGCAAGGGACAGGGGGAAACCTACGAGCAGTACTTC.